This T cell receptor beta chain is drawn from a study of T cells after somatic rescue of genetic block. The ends were cut back, 0 bases at V and 5 bases at J, with 11 bases in the middle. Germline-derived CDR1 and CDR2 are KGHSH and LQKENI. This CDR3 has 15 amino acids. Some clones are missing from TCRdb's copy, which holds only in-frame ones; the method was immunoSEQ multiplex PCR. The top ten hold 20% to 25% of the sample, which has more than 7,500 clones, about 74% seen once. This clone was seen a few times. The clonotype was recovered from a boy under 18. Sequencing input: peripheral blood mononuclear cells (PBMCs). The chain joins TRBV18 to TRBJ1-5; possibly TRBD1 for D (5 bases). The CDR3 region has the DNA TGTGCCAGCTCACCACCTTTGGCCAGGGATCAGCCCCAGCATTTT. Protein: CASSPPLARDQPQHF.